The rows below give T cell receptor beta chains drawn from one sample of a study of cytomegalovirus exposure and HLA in healthy donors. Only in-frame clones appear in the TCRdb table, and some are missing; sequencing was by immunoSEQ multiplex PCR. The data show approximately 190,000 clones, roughly 80% seen once. The material sequenced was PBMCs. These receptors all come from a woman in her forties or fifties in good health and CMV-seropositive. The CDR3 runs from the conserved cysteine through the conserved F or W. Each record gives: D gene, V gene, J gene, clone size, CDR3 DNA, CDR3 protein. D genes are given only for firm matches. Not all rows give a size; the values are once, few, many and, for expanded clones, a class.

.	TRBV4-1	TRBJ2-3	.	TGCGCCAGCCCACCCTGCGGGGAAAGCACAGATACGCAGTATTTT	CASPPCGESTDTQYF
.	TRBV11-1	TRBJ1-2	.	TGTGCCAGCAGCCCGGGCGAGGGGGTAACTGGCTACACCTTC	CASSPGEGVTGYTF
.	TRBV28	TRBJ1-3	.	TGTGCCAGCAGTTTATCCCGCGTGGGGAGCGGGAAGATTGGAAACACCATATATTTT	CASSLSRVGSGKIGNTIYF
.	TRBV6-6	TRBJ1-2	.	TGTGCCAGCAGTTACCTAAAGAAGAACTATGGCTACACCTTC	CASSYLKKNYGYTF
.	TRBV29-1	TRBJ2-1	.	TGCAGCGGGTCGACTGTTGGTACCTCCTACAATGAGCAGTTCTTC	CSGSTVGTSYNEQFF
TRBD1	TRBV4-1	TRBJ1-4	.	TGCGCCAGCAGCCAAGATCCGGGACAGGTTAATGAAAAACTGTTTTTT	CASSQDPGQVNEKLFF
.	TRBV14	TRBJ1-1	.	TGTGCCAGCAGCCAAGAAGCGGGGAACACTGAAGCTTTCTTT	CASSQEAGNTEAFF
.	TRBV19	TRBJ2-7	once	TGTGCCAGTAGTATAGGAGGGGACACACCGCTCGAGCAGTACTTC	CASSIGGDTPLEQYF
.	TRBV7-8	TRBJ1-1	.	TGTGCCAGCAGCCGTAATTCGGGCACTGAAGCTTTCTTT	CASSRNSGTEAFF
.	TRBV5-4	TRBJ2-7	.	TGTGCCAGCAGCTTGGTGGGAGGTCGCGAGCAGTACTTC	CASSLVGGREQYF
TRBD1	TRBV4-3	TRBJ2-7	.	TGCGCCAGCAGCCGGTATGGGACAGGGACCCTCTACGAGCAGTACTTC	CASSRYGTGTLYEQYF
TRBD1	TRBV15	TRBJ2-5	.	TGTGCCACCAGCAGAGAACAGGGGACAGGAGAGACCCAGTACTTC	CATSREQGTGETQYF
.	TRBV27	TRBJ1-1	.	TGTGCCAGCAGTTTATATCCCGAGGGCACTGAAGCTTTCTTT	CASSLYPEGTEAFF
.	TRBV7-6	TRBJ2-7	few	TGTGCCAGCAGCTCCGGGGTCTCCTACGAGCAGTACTTC	CASSSGVSYEQYF
.	TRBV2	TRBJ1-1	.	TGTGCCAGCAGTGAATTGCAGGGGTCAGCTTTCTTT	CASSELQGSAFF
.	TRBV27	TRBJ2-5	.	TGTGCCAGCAGTTTATATACTAGGGGGCAAGAGACCCAGTACTTC	CASSLYTRGQETQYF
TRBD1	TRBV11-3	TRBJ1-1	.	TGTGCCAGCAGCAACGGACAGGGTGGGGCGGCTTTCTTT	CASSNGQGGAAFF
.	TRBV5-6	TRBJ1-2	.	TGTGCCAGCAGCCCCGGGTATGGCTACACCTTC	CASSPGYGYTF
.	TRBV28	TRBJ2-1	few	TGTGCCAGCAGTTGGGGACTCCTTGAGGAGCAGTTCTTC	CASSWGLLEEQFF
.	TRBV6-7	TRBJ1-4	.	TGTGCCAGCAGTTACAAACGGGGGGAAAAACTGTTTTTT	CASSYKRGEKLFF
.	TRBV29-1	TRBJ2-5	.	TGCAGCGTTGAAAGTGTTGGGGCTCGCGACTTC	CSVESVGARDF
.	TRBV10-3	TRBJ1-2	.	TGTGCCATCAGTGAGTCGGGACAAGTGATCAGGGGCTACACCTTC	CAISESGQVIRGYTF
TRBD2	TRBV6-1	TRBJ2-7	few	TGTGCCAGCAGTGAAGCGATAGCGGGGGGCTACGAGCAGTACTTC	CASSEAIAGGYEQYF
TRBD1	TRBV7-9	TRBJ2-7	.	TGTGCCAGCAGCCGCCGGGACAGGGGTCCCTACGAGCAGTACTTC	CASSRRDRGPYEQYF
TRBD1	TRBV10-3	TRBJ1-3	.	TGTGCCATCAGTGGACAGGGACCTGGAAACACCATATATTTT	CAISGQGPGNTIYF
.	TRBV30	TRBJ2-1	.	TGTGCCTGGAGTGTACAGGCCGGACTAAAGAATGAGCAGTTCTTC	CAWSVQAGLKNEQFF
.	TRBV18	TRBJ2-2	.	TGTGCCAGCTCAGCGACAGAGGCCGGGGAGCTGTTTTTT	CASSATEAGELFF
TRBD2	TRBV10-2	TRBJ2-2	.	TGCGCCAGCAGTGAGTCGGGACTAGCGGGAGGGAAACCCGGGGAGCTGTTTTTT	CASSESGLAGGKPGELFF
.	TRBV10-3	TRBJ2-5	once	TGTGCCATCAGTGATCAACTCTTGGAAGAGACCCAGTACTTC	CAISDQLLEETQYF
TRBD1	TRBV6-6	TRBJ1-1	few	TGTGCCAGCAGTTCCCTGGGACAGGGTCACACTGAAGCTTTCTTT	CASSSLGQGHTEAFF
TRBD2	TRBV27	TRBJ2-3	.	TGTGCCAGCAGTTTATTAGGTGCGGGGGGCCTCACGGGTACGCAGTATTTT	CASSLLGAGGLTGTQYF
TRBD2	TRBV18	TRBJ2-7	.	TGTGCCAGCTCACCAATGAGGTCTCGAGCTAGCGGCTACGAGCAGTACTTC	CASSPMRSRASGYEQYF
.	TRBV2	TRBJ2-3	.	TGTGCCAGCAGTGTGATAGGGGTGGCTGGCACAGATACGCAGTATTTT	CASSVIGVAGTDTQYF
TRBD1	TRBV5-1	TRBJ1-2	.	TGCGCCAGCAGCAGCTTAAGGGACAGAGGGATCTATGGCTACACCTTC	CASSSLRDRGIYGYTF
TRBD1	TRBV9	TRBJ2-1	once	TGTGCCAGCAGCGTAGGGGACAGCCCCAGCGGCAATGAGCAGTTCTTC	CASSVGDSPSGNEQFF
TRBD1	TRBV6-5	TRBJ1-6	.	TGTGCCAGCAGCCGACAGGGGGTAGGTAATTCACCCCTCCACTTT	CASSRQGVGNSPLHF
TRBD2	TRBV5-1	TRBJ2-1	.	TGCGCCAGCAGCTTGCAAGCTAGCGGGAGCTACAATGAGCAGTTCTTC	CASSLQASGSYNEQFF
TRBD1	TRBV28	TRBJ1-2	.	TGTGCCAGCAGTTTACCCGGACAGGGGGCGACCTATGGCTACACCTTC	CASSLPGQGATYGYTF
.	TRBV7-2	TRBJ2-1	.	TGTGCCAGCAGCTTAGGTCGGGACACCGGAACGTTCTTC	CASSLGRDTGTFF
TRBD1	TRBV27	TRBJ2-7	.	TGTGCCAGCAGTCCGACAGGGGGTAACGAGCAGTACTTC	CASSPTGGNEQYF
TRBD1	TRBV27	TRBJ2-5	.	TGTGCCAGCAGTCCGCCGACAGGGACAGGGAAGACCCAGTACTTC	CASSPPTGTGKTQYF
.	TRBV5-4	TRBJ2-3	.	TGTGCCAGCAGCTGGGCCCCGGGATCCACAGATACGCAGTATTTT	CASSWAPGSTDTQYF
TRBD2	TRBV6-4	TRBJ2-1	.	TGTGCCAGCAGTGACCTAGCGGGAGCGGACACCGAGCAGTTCTTC	CASSDLAGADTEQFF
.	TRBV2	TRBJ1-4	few	TGTGCCACATATTCAGGGGCAGGTGAAAAACTGTTTTTT	CATYSGAGEKLFF
.	TRBV7-3	TRBJ1-1	.	TGTGCCAGCAGCTTTACTCAGAACACTGAAGCTTTCTTT	CASSFTQNTEAFF
.	TRBV28	TRBJ2-5	.	TGTGCCAGCAGTCCCTCCGGGATCCAAGAGACCCAGTACTTC	CASSPSGIQETQYF
TRBD2	TRBV5-4	TRBJ2-3	.	TGTGCCAGCCAGGGGACTAGCGGGAGGGTAACGGGACCGCAGTATTTT	CASQGTSGRVTGPQYF
TRBD1	TRBV13	TRBJ2-5	.	TGTGCCAGCAGCCCCAGGACAGGTGGTGGAGAGACCCAGTACTTC	CASSPRTGGGETQYF
.	TRBV5-4	TRBJ2-7	few	TGTGCCAGCCCAGACTTGAACTACGAGCAGTACTTC	CASPDLNYEQYF
.	TRBV7-9	TRBJ2-1	.	TGTGCCAGCAGCTTAGGGGAGGACAATGAGCAGTTCTTC	CASSLGEDNEQFF
.	TRBV15	TRBJ1-1	.	TGTGCCACCAGCAGGATACTCCAGGCGACTGAAGCTTTCTTT	CATSRILQATEAFF